This is a list of T cell receptor beta chains from one sample in a study of T-cell memory formation after mild COVID-19. Via MiXCR, TCRdb re-called the 5' RACE reads, giving one row per CDR3 protein. The sample carries approximately 190,000 distinct CDR3 sequences, approximately 16% recorded once. Sequencing input: PBMCs or a T cell subset sorted from them (not recorded which). The source is an adult woman who had mild COVID-19 (a few samples of this study predate the infection). Cell type and time point are not known. The CDR3 runs from the conserved cysteine through the conserved F or W. D genes are given only for firm matches. For some rows the clone size is stated as once, few or many, or as a class when expanded; others skip it.

CDR3: CASSPWTDLQETQYF; DNA: TGCGCCAGCAGCCCGTGGACAGACCTCCAAGAGACCCAGTACTTC; J: TRBJ2-5; D: -; V: TRBV5-1; size: few
CDR3: CASSLRHETQYF; DNA: TGTGCCAGCAGCTTAAGGCACGAGACCCAGTACTTC; J: TRBJ2-5; D: -; V: TRBV11-2; size: -
CDR3: CASSQQRGAGANVLTF; DNA: TGCGCCAGCAGTCAGCAGCGGGGGGCCGGGGCCAACGTCCTGACTTTC; J: TRBJ2-6; D: TRBD2; V: TRBV4-3; size: many
CDR3: CSARDLLINYGYTF; DNA: TGCAGTGCTAGAGATCTGTTGATTAACTATGGCTACACCTTC; J: TRBJ1-2; D: -; V: TRBV20-1; size: few
CDR3: CASSLAEWGRWNTEAFF; DNA: TGTGCCAGCAGTTTAGCGGAGTGGGGGCGTTGGAACACTGAAGCTTTCTTT; J: TRBJ1-1; D: -; V: TRBV12-3/TRBV12-4; size: few
CDR3: CASSLGGHPSGSPLHF; DNA: TGTGCCAGCAGCTTAGGAGGGCATCCCTCTGGTTCACCCCTCCACTTT; J: TRBJ1-6; D: -; V: TRBV7-2; size: -
CDR3: CASSEGGSYNEQFF; DNA: TGTGCCAGCAGTGAAGGGGGCTCCTACAATGAGCAGTTCTTC; J: TRBJ2-1; D: -; V: TRBV2; size: -
CDR3: CASSSTLGNSPLHF; DNA: TGCGCCAGCAGCTCGACTCTAGGGAATTCACCCCTCCACTTT; J: TRBJ1-6; D: -; V: TRBV5-1; size: few
CDR3: CASSLALPGLAKNIQYF; DNA: TGTGCCAGCAGCTTAGCGCTCCCGGGACTAGCCAAAAACATTCAGTACTTC; J: TRBJ2-4; D: -; V: TRBV7-9; size: few
CDR3: CASSLDGYTF; DNA: TGTGCCAGCAGCTTAGATGGCTACACCTTC; J: TRBJ1-2; D: -; V: TRBV7-9; size: -
CDR3: CASSQELGNTIYF; DNA: TGTGCCAGCAGCCAAGAGTTAGGAAACACCATATATTTT; J: TRBJ1-3; D: -; V: TRBV3-1; size: -
CDR3: CSALRTGRGNIQYF; DNA: TGCAGTGCTCTTCGGACAGGGCGTGGAAACATTCAGTACTTC; J: TRBJ2-4; D: TRBD1; V: TRBV20-1; size: many
CDR3: CASKGQLQEPQHF; DNA: TGTGCCAGCAAGGGACAGCTCCAGGAGCCCCAGCATTTT; J: TRBJ1-5; D: TRBD1; V: TRBV2; size: few
CDR3: CSAFTDRRNYGYTF; DNA: TGCAGCGCCTTTACGGACCGGCGCAACTATGGCTACACCTTC; J: TRBJ1-2; D: -; V: TRBV29-1; size: many
CDR3: CASSEPGLARGTDTQYF; DNA: TGCGCCAGCAGCGAGCCGGGACTAGCTCGGGGCACAGATACGCAGTATTTT; J: TRBJ2-3; D: TRBD2; V: TRBV5-1; size: few
CDR3: CASSYDLGTGLRPGYTF; DNA: TGTGCCAGCAGTTACGATCTGGGGACAGGGCTTCGGCCTGGCTACACCTTC; J: TRBJ1-2; D: TRBD1; V: TRBV6-5; size: few
CDR3: CSASGRQETQYF; DNA: TGCAGTGCTAGCGGGAGACAAGAGACCCAGTACTTC; J: TRBJ2-5; D: -; V: TRBV20-1; size: -
CDR3: CASSLRSTTGNSGYTF; DNA: TGTGCCAGCAGTTTACGGAGTACGACAGGTAACTCTGGCTACACCTTC; J: TRBJ1-2; D: -; V: TRBV12-3/TRBV12-4; size: -
CDR3: CASSQPGLAGGRYNEQFF; DNA: TGTGCCAGCAGCCAGCCGGGACTAGCGGGGGGAAGGTACAATGAGCAGTTCTTC; J: TRBJ2-1; D: TRBD2; V: TRBV16; size: few
CDR3: CASSLPIGYNSRTEAFF; DNA: TGTGCCAGCAGTCTTCCTATTGGTTATAACTCGAGGACTGAAGCTTTCTTT; J: TRBJ1-1; D: -; V: TRBV12-3/TRBV12-4; size: -
CDR3: CASSTKSYGYTF; DNA: TGTGCCAGCAGCACTAAGAGTTATGGCTACACCTTC; J: TRBJ1-2; D: -; V: TRBV7-9; size: -
CDR3: CASSYSTQTPKQGGYTF; DNA: TGTGCCAGCAGTTACTCAACCCAGACACCAAAACAGGGTGGCTACACCTTC; J: TRBJ1-2; D: -; V: TRBV6-2/TRBV6-3; size: -
CDR3: CASSLGGGETQYF; DNA: TGTGCCAGCAGTTTAGGAGGGGGAGAGACCCAGTACTTC; J: TRBJ2-5; D: -; V: TRBV5-1; size: many
CDR3: CATSDLGYNEQFF; DNA: TGTGCCACCAGTGATTTAGGGTACAATGAGCAGTTCTTC; J: TRBJ2-1; D: -; V: TRBV24-1; size: few
CDR3: CSARARAGGYTF; DNA: TGCAGTGCTAGAGCGAGGGCGGGGGGCTACACCTTC; J: TRBJ1-2; D: -; V: TRBV20-1; size: -
CDR3: CASSPARLADSSYNEQFF; DNA: TGCGCCAGCAGCCCAGCCAGACTAGCGGATAGCTCCTACAATGAGCAGTTCTTC; J: TRBJ2-1; D: TRBD2; V: TRBV4-3; size: -
CDR3: CASSPPSGSRTEAFF; DNA: TGTGCCAGCTCACCACCATCAGGGTCTCGGACTGAAGCTTTCTTT; J: TRBJ1-1; D: -; V: TRBV18; size: few
CDR3: CASSFGGTASTDTQYF; DNA: TGTGCCAGCAGTTTTGGAGGGACGGCTAGCACAGATACGCAGTATTTT; J: TRBJ2-3; D: -; V: TRBV12-3/TRBV12-4; size: -
CDR3: CASSQDGTDSNQPQHF; DNA: TGCGCCAGCAGCCAAGACGGGACAGATAGCAATCAGCCCCAGCATTTT; J: TRBJ1-5; D: TRBD1; V: TRBV4-3; size: -
CDR3: CASSTRARAVDEQYF; DNA: TGTGCCAGCAGCACTAGAGCCAGGGCGGTCGACGAGCAGTACTTC; J: TRBJ2-7; D: -; V: TRBV7-9; size: many
CDR3: CATSRDTGASYNEQFF; DNA: TGTGCCACCAGCAGAGATACGGGCGCGTCCTACAATGAGCAGTTCTTC; J: TRBJ2-1; D: -; V: TRBV15; size: few
CDR3: CASSPRTGDYGYTF; DNA: TGTGCCAGTAGTCCCCGGACAGGAGACTATGGCTACACCTTC; J: TRBJ1-2; D: TRBD1; V: TRBV19; size: few
CDR3: CASSSLEGEMDAFF; DNA: TGTGCCAGCTCAAGCCTAGAGGGGGAGATGGATGCTTTCTTT; J: TRBJ1-1; D: -; V: TRBV18; size: -
CDR3: CASSLRVGTANEKLFF; DNA: TGTGCCAGCAGCCTCAGGGTTGGGACAGCTAATGAAAAACTGTTTTTT; J: TRBJ1-4; D: TRBD1; V: TRBV6-6; size: -
CDR3: CASSSRDRGETQYF; DNA: TGCGCCAGCAGTTCCCGGGACAGGGGAGAGACCCAGTACTTC; J: TRBJ2-5; D: TRBD1; V: TRBV5-1; size: many
CDR3: CASSLAGTGQGEQYF; DNA: TGCGCCAGCAGCTTGGCCGGAACAGGGCAGGGCGAGCAGTACTTC; J: TRBJ2-7; D: -; V: TRBV5-1; size: few
CDR3: CASSASTGSGIIGYTF; DNA: TGTGCCAGCAGTGCTTCGACAGGCTCGGGAATTATTGGCTACACCTTC; J: TRBJ1-2; D: -; V: TRBV25-1; size: -
CDR3: CASSSDSIYGYTF; DNA: TGTGCCAGCAGTTCCGACTCAATCTATGGCTACACCTTC; J: TRBJ1-2; D: -; V: TRBV6-5; size: few
CDR3: CSARDFSSGQGGRWYGYTF; DNA: TGCAGTGCTAGAGATTTTAGTTCGGGACAGGGTGGACGATGGTATGGCTACACCTTC; J: TRBJ1-2; D: TRBD1; V: TRBV20-1; size: -
CDR3: CAISGPGLASNLYQETQYF; DNA: TGTGCCATCAGTGGTCCGGGACTAGCATCTAACCTGTACCAAGAGACCCAGTACTTC; J: TRBJ2-5; D: TRBD2; V: TRBV10-3; size: many
CDR3: CSATKAPNTGELFF; DNA: TGCAGTGCTACCAAGGCCCCGAACACCGGGGAGCTGTTTTTT; J: TRBJ2-2; D: -; V: TRBV20-1; size: few
CDR3: CASSLAGTSGIDEQFF; DNA: TGCGCCAGCAGCTTGGCCGGGACTAGCGGGATCGATGAGCAGTTCTTC; J: TRBJ2-1; D: TRBD2; V: TRBV5-1; size: few
CDR3: CSVSGTGGPGREQYF; DNA: TGCAGCGTATCCGGGACAGGGGGCCCCGGTAGGGAGCAGTACTTC; J: TRBJ2-7; D: TRBD1; V: TRBV29-1; size: few
CDR3: CASSQRFLSYEQYF; DNA: TGTGCCAGCAGTCAGCGGTTCTTGTCCTACGAGCAGTACTTC; J: TRBJ2-7; D: -; V: TRBV12-3/TRBV12-4; size: few
CDR3: CAWSRGGARNEQFF; DNA: TGTGCCTGGAGTCGTGGGGGGGCCAGGAATGAGCAGTTCTTC; J: TRBJ2-1; D: -; V: TRBV30; size: -
CDR3: CASSQDTGGYAYNSPLHF; DNA: TGCGCCAGCAGCCAAGACACAGGGGGCTACGCCTATAATTCACCCCTCCACTTT; J: TRBJ1-6; D: TRBD1; V: TRBV4-1; size: few
CDR3: CSRSLPSNTEAFF; DNA: TGCTCCCGTAGCCTGCCCTCTAACACTGAAGCTTTCTTT; J: TRBJ1-1; D: -; V: TRBV29-1; size: -
CDR3: CASRRDGAGANYGYTF; DNA: TGTGCCAGCAGGCGGGACGGAGCCGGAGCTAACTATGGCTACACCTTC; J: TRBJ1-2; D: -; V: TRBV12-3/TRBV12-4; size: -
CDR3: CASSTARGHSGNTIYF; DNA: TGTGCCAGCAGCACGGCCAGGGGCCACTCTGGAAACACCATATATTTT; J: TRBJ1-3; D: -; V: TRBV21-1; size: -
CDR3: CSASWGRHNYGYTF; DNA: TGCAGTGCTAGTTGGGGCCGACACAACTATGGCTACACCTTC; J: TRBJ1-2; D: -; V: TRBV20-1; size: -
CDR3: CASSPAERIDNQPQHF; DNA: TGTGCCAGCTCACCAGCGGAGAGGATCGACAATCAGCCCCAGCATTTT; J: TRBJ1-5; D: -; V: TRBV18; size: many
CDR3: CASSFRPAGEQYF; DNA: TGTGCCAGCAGTTTTCGCCCTGCGGGCGAGCAGTACTTC; J: TRBJ2-7; D: -; V: TRBV12-3/TRBV12-4; size: -
CDR3: CASTKGGTTEAFF; DNA: TGTGCCAGCACCAAAGGAGGGACCACTGAAGCTTTCTTT; J: TRBJ1-1; D: -; V: TRBV11-3; size: -
CDR3: CASSSRGLQGQRTGELFF; DNA: TGTGCCAGCAGCTCGAGGGGTTTACAGGGTCAAAGGACCGGGGAGCTGTTTTTT; J: TRBJ2-2; D: -; V: TRBV11-1; size: -
CDR3: CASSFAQGAGQPQHF; DNA: TGTGCCAGCAGCTTTGCTCAGGGGGCCGGACAGCCCCAGCATTTT; J: TRBJ1-5; D: TRBD1; V: TRBV7-2; size: few
CDR3: CASSLARGTTEAFF; DNA: TGCGCCAGCAGCTTGGCCAGGGGGACCACTGAAGCTTTCTTT; J: TRBJ1-1; D: TRBD1; V: TRBV5-1; size: -